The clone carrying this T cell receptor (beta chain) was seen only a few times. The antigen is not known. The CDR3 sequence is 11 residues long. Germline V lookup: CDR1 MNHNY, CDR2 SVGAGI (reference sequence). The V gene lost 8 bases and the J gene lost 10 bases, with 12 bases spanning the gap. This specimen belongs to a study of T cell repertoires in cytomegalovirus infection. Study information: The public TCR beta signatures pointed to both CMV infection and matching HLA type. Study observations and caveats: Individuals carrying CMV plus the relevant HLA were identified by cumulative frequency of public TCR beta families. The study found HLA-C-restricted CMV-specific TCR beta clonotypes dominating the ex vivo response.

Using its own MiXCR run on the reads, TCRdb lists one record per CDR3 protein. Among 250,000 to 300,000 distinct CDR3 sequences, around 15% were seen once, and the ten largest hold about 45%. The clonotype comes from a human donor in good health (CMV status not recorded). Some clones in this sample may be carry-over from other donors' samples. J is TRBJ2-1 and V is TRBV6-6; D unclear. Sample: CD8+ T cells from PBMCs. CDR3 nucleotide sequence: TGTGCCAGCGGGCCCATTCTGGAGCAGTTCTTC. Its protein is CASGPILEQFF.